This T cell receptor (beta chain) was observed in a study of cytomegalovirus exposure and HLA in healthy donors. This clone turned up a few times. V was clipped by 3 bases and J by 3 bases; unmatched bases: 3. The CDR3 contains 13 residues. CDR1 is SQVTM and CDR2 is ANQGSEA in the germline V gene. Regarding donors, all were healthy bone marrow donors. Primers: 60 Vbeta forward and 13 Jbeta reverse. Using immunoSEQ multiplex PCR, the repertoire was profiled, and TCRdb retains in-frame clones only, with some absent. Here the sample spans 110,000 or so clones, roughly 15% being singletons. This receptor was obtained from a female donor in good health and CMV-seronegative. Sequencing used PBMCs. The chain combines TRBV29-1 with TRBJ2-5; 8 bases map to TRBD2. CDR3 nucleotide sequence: TGCAGCGTTGATCTAGCGGGTGAAGAGACCCAGTACTTC. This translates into CSVDLAGEETQYF.